The next 9 T cell receptor beta chains were all read from a single sample in a study of blood T cell repertoires in COVID-19. Produced via immunoSEQ multiplex PCR; TCRdb's table is partial and in-frame only. The data hold about 100,000 clones, with just under 80% observed a single time. Sequencing was performed on peripheral blood. All receptors come from a man between 65 and 79 years old with active or convalescent COVID-19.

This clone was observed a few times. This chain uses TRBV7-2 with TRBJ2-7, with D possibly matching TRBD1 (5 bases). Trimming left V 4 bases short and J 3 bases short, with 16 bases between. CDR1 and CDR2 from the germline V gene are SGHTA and FQGNSA. There are 15 residues in the CDR3. CDR3 sequence reads: CASSSKQAWDYEQYF. The DNA for the CDR3 is TGTGCCAGCAGCTCGAAACAGGCGTGGGACTACGAGCAGTACTTC. Drawing the rest from reference TRBV7-2 and TRBJ2-7, the complete variable domain is GAGVSQSPSNKVTEKGKDVELRCDPISGHTALYWYRQSLGQGLEFLIYFQGNSAPDKSGLPSDRFSAERTGGSVSTLTIQRTQQEDSAVYLCASSSKQAWDYEQYFGPGTRLTVT.

V and J are TRBV3-1 (or the pseudogene TRBV3-2) and TRBJ2-3; D is perhaps TRBD2 (7 bases). V gave up 7 bases and J gave up 0 bases, with 17 bases separating them. CDR1 and CDR2 (germline): LGHDT, YNNKEL (reference sequence). The CDR3 spans 16 residues. The CDR3 nucleotides read TGTGCCAGCAAAGTAGGGGGGGGCCTAAGCACAGATACGCAGTATTTT. Protein product: CASKVGGGLSTDTQYF.

The table lists this clone with a count of one. This chain joins TRBV7-2 and TRBJ2-7, with 11 bases that match TRBD1. There are 17 residues in the CDR3. Germline V gene sequence: CDR1 SGHTA, CDR2 FQGNSA. J lost 1 base, V lost 6 bases, and 11 bases had no gene match. The CDR3 loop is CASSFTGQGVSSYEQYF. The CDR3 DNA sequence: TGTGCCAGCAGTTTCACGGGACAGGGGGTATCGTCCTACGAGCAGTACTTC.

The chain combines TRBV7-6 with TRBJ1-6; D is perhaps TRBD1 (6 bases). V dropped 5 bases and J dropped 8 bases, with 10 bases sitting between them. Germline lookup yields CDR1 SGHVS and CDR2 FNYEAQ. This CDR3 spans 13 amino acids. The CDR3 sequence: CASSLGGHSPLHF. The CDR3 nucleotides read TGTGCCAGCAGCCTGGGGGGGCATTCACCCCTCCACTTT.

The V call is TRBV5-4, the J call TRBJ1-2; D unresolved. The CDR3 extends over 13 amino acids. V was shortened by 0 bases and J by 4 bases, with 7 bases between the two germline ends. Germline CDR1 and CDR2: SGHNT and YYREEE (reference sequence). CDR3 residues: CASSLVQIYGYTF. The CDR3 DNA reads TGTGCCAGCAGCTTGGTACAGATCTATGGCTACACCTTC.

This clone came up a few times. V usage is TRBV7-3 and J usage is TRBJ2-3; no clear D. V lost 1 base, J lost 4 bases, and 6 bases lay in between. The germline V gene encodes CDR1 SGHTA and CDR2 FQGTGA. The CDR3 is made up of 13 amino acids. Here the CDR3 reads CASSLSLPDTQYF. The CDR3 DNA is TGTGCCAGCAGCTTAAGTCTCCCAGATACGCAGTATTTT.

The chain links TRBV5-1 to TRBJ1-1; no clear D. CDR3 length: 14 residues. The V end was cut by 5 bases, the J end by 5 bases, with 16 bases between. Germline lookup yields CDR1 SGHRS and CDR2 YFSETQ. The CDR3 sequence: CASRLDAGYTEAFF. CDR3 nucleotide sequence: TGCGCCAGCAGACTGGACGCGGGGTATACTGAAGCTTTCTTT.

The V call is TRBV5-6, the J call TRBJ2-7; D is undetermined. V lost 1 base, J lost 5 bases, and 13 bases lay in between. Germline CDR1 reads SGHDT; CDR2 reads YYEEEE. CDR3 length: 14 residues. Here the CDR3 reads CASSLSESGDEQYF. The CDR3 nucleotides read TGTGCCAGCAGCTTGTCGGAGAGTGGCGACGAGCAGTACTTC. The whole variable domain, filled in from reference TRBV5-6 and TRBJ2-7, reads DAGVTQSPTHLIKTRGQQVTLRCSPKSGHDTVSWYQQALGQGPQFIFQYYEEEERQRGNFPDRFSGHQFPNYSSELNVNALLLGDSALYLCASSLSESGDEQYFGPGTRLTVT.

The genes are TRBV13 and TRBJ2-1, with D possibly matching TRBD1 (6 bases). Germline V CDR1 and CDR2: PRHDT, FYEKMQ (reference sequence). This CDR3 comprises 13 residues. The V and J ends lost 3 bases and 7 bases respectively, with 10 bases between them. The CDR3 here is CASSFAGANEQFF. CDR3 DNA sequence: TGTGCCAGCAGCTTTGCAGGGGCGAATGAGCAGTTCTTC.